This T cell receptor (beta chain) was retrieved from a study of cytomegalovirus exposure and HLA in healthy donors. Overall study: Among the 398 donors who were genotyped, about 84% fell in the genetic ancestry cluster that is associated with self-reported Caucasian donors.

A note on this clone: No antigen is known for it.

Findings and caveats of the study: Many donors carried some public TCRs, although rarity characterized most TCR sequences.

The study ran its PCR with 60 Vbeta and 13 Jbeta primers. Data came from immunoSEQ multiplex PCR; TCRdb stores just in-frame clones and leaves some out. Counted here are 100,000 to 150,000 clones, around four fifths occurring once; the ten biggest clones make up more than 0.9%. The V gene's germline CDR1 is SEHNR and CDR2 FQNEAQ (reference sequence). The CDR3 length is 15 residues. Deletions cut 2 bases from V and 5 bases from J, with 13 bases between. The sequence was collected from a boy between 5 and 17 years old in good health and CMV-seronegative. The sequenced sample was PBMCs. V gene TRBV7-9 combines with J gene TRBJ2-1, with D perhaps TRBD1 (6 bases). CDR3 in DNA: TGTGCCAGCAGCTTAATTCGGACAGCAAACAATGAGCAGTTCTTC. It encodes CASSLIRTANNEQFF.